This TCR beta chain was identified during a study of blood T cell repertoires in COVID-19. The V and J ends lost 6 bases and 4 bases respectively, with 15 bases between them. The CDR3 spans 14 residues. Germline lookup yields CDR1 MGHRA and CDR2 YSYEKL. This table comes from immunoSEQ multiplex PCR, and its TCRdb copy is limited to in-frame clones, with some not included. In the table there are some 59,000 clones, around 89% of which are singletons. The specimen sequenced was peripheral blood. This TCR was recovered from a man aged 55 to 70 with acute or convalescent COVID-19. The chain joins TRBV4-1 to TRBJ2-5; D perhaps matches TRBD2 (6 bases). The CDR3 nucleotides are TGCGCCAGCAGATCTCGGCAGGGAGGAGAGACCCAGTACTTC. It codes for CASRSRQGGETQYF.